The 19 T cell receptor beta chains listed next were all sequenced from one sample in a study of Ad26.COV2.S vaccination and SARS-CoV-2 variants (dated by TCRdb to 2020 to 2022). The treatment or condition label of this sample denotes: over 15 received Ad26.COV2.S at low or high dose, single or two shots; 5 received placebo; per-sample allocation not given. For vaccine and placebo recipients, repertoires were sequenced using samples collected on day 63 after the first injection. Library preparation employed the immunoSEQ multiplex PCR assay. TCRdb holds this immuneACCESS table with in-frame rearrangements only. Some clones are missing; in checked studies, unresolved V genes explain under half, and the rest has no known cause. Across this sample there are some 400,000 clones, with about 91% seen only once. Clones ranked in the top ten supply about 1.9% of the sample. The specimen comprised peripheral blood, sampled in a trial of Ad26.COV2.S vaccine versus placebo. These receptors were obtained from a person between 18 and 65 years old who received the Ad26.COV2.S COVID-19 vaccine or a placebo.

V is TRBV4-2 and J is TRBJ2-1; no clear D. The V gene's germline CDR1 is LGHNA and CDR2 YNFKEQ. The CDR3 covers 11 residues. Trimming cost V 2 bases and J 9 bases, with 5 bases left between them. Here the CDR3 DNA reads TGTGCCAGCAGCCAAATGACTGAGCAGTTCTTC. Amino acids: CASSQMTEQFF.

This chain links TRBV18 with TRBJ2-7, with D tentatively TRBD1 (5 bases). The CDR3 loop spans 15 amino acids. Germline V gives CDR1 KGHSH, CDR2 LQKENI. V lost 2 bases, J lost 2 bases, and 13 bases lay in between. CDR3 protein: CASSPGVQGPYEQYF. DNA for the CDR3: TGTGCCAGCTCACCAGGTGTCCAGGGCCCCTACGAGCAGTACTTC.

The genes are TRBV15 and TRBJ1-2; 12 nucleotides line up with TRBD1. The CDR3 spans 15 residues. CDR1 and CDR2 from the germline V gene are LNHNV and YYDKDF (reference sequence). V was pared by 3 bases and J by 8 bases, with 7 bases of the junction left unmatched. The CDR3 nucleotides read TGTGCCACCAGCAGGGACCGGGACAGGGGGCGAGGCTACACCTTC. The encoded protein is CATSRDRDRGRGYTF.

The rearrangement links TRBV18 to TRBJ2-7; 14 nucleotides match TRBD2. Per germline, CDR1 KGHSH and CDR2 LQKENI. The CDR3 totals 15 residues. The junction had 8 bases not matched to a gene; V was cut back by 6 bases and J by 7 bases. The CDR3 spells CASSLGTSGSGEQYF. The CDR3 nucleotides are TGTGCCAGCTCTTTGGGGACTAGCGGGAGTGGTGAGCAGTACTTC.

This chain joins TRBV5-1 and TRBJ2-1; 9 bases are a match to TRBD2. Germline values: CDR1 SGHRS, CDR2 YFSETQ. This CDR3 contains 15 residues. Trimming cost V 0 bases and J 4 bases; bases outside gene matches: 2. The CDR3 DNA is TGCGCCAGCAGCTTGGTAGCGGGAGCTTACAATGAGCAGTTCTTC. Translation: CASSLVAGAYNEQFF.

V gene TRBV7-9 combines with J gene TRBJ2-1, with 7 bases aligning to TRBD2. Germline CDR1 reads SEHNR; CDR2 reads FQNEAQ (reference sequence). The V segment lost 5 bases and the J segment 1 base; nucleotides outside the gene matches: 5. The CDR3 has 15 residues. The CDR3 spells CASSHHGGSYNEQFF. The CDR3 coding sequence is TGTGCCAGCAGCCATCACGGGGGGTCCTACAATGAGCAGTTCTTC.

The V gene is TRBV6-2 or TRBV6-3, the J gene TRBJ2-1, with TRBD2 matching over 13 bases. The CDR3 contains 15 residues. CDR1 is MNHEY, CDR2 SVGEGT, per germline. V lost 6 bases to trimming and J lost 6 bases; unmatched junction nucleotides: 5. In DNA, the CDR3 is TGTGCCAGCAGCCTCCGGACTAGCGGGAGCAATGAGCAGTTCTTC. It specifies CASSLRTSGSNEQFF.

The chain is built from TRBV24-1 and TRBJ2-3, with TRBD1 matching 11 bases. The germline CDR1 and CDR2 sequences are KGHDR and SFDVKD. Trimming removed 5 bases from V and 4 bases from J; junction bases left unmatched: 7. This CDR3 region has 16 residues. The CDR3 is CATSAVDRGRADTQYF. The CDR3 bases are TGTGCCACCAGTGCCGTGGACAGGGGGCGAGCAGATACGCAGTATTTT.

J is TRBJ1-4 and V is TRBV5-4; 9 positions match TRBD1. The germline gives CDR1 SGHNT, CDR2 YYREEE (reference sequence). The CDR3 contains 15 residues. V trimming: 1 base; J trimming: 7 bases; junction bases outside the gene matches: 5. This CDR3 is CASSLRGQGFEKLFF. The DNA for the CDR3 is TGTGCCAGCAGCTTGCGGGGACAGGGTTTTGAAAAACTGTTTTTT.

This chain joins TRBV18 and TRBJ2-2; 9 bases are shared with TRBD1. Per the germline V gene, CDR1 is KGHSH and CDR2 is LQKENI. The CDR3 covers 18 residues. J gave up 5 bases and V 3 bases, and 13 bases lay outside the gene matches. CDR3 sequence (DNA): TGTGCCAGCTCACCTATCCTACTGGGACAGGGTGATACCGGGGAGCTGTTTTTT. This gives the protein CASSPILLGQGDTGELFF.

This clone was picked up a small number of times. The V and J genes are TRBV6-2 or TRBV6-3 and TRBJ2-5; 9 bases fit TRBD1. Germline CDR1 reads MNHEY; CDR2 reads SVGEGT. This CDR3 is built from 16 residues. V trimming: 6 bases; J trimming: 5 bases; junction bases outside the gene matches: 13. The CDR3 DNA is TGTGCCAGCAGCGGCCCGGGACAGGGTAATTGGGAGACCCAGTACTTC. This gives the protein CASSGPGQGNWETQYF.

This clone appeared once. The CDR3 nucleotides read TGTGCCGCGAGTGGGACAGGGGGCGCCGTCCGGGGAAACACCATATATTTT. Its protein product is CAASGTGGAVRGNTIYF. J is TRBJ1-3 and V is TRBV2; 12 bases align to TRBD1. CDR3 length: 17 amino acids. Looked up from germline, CDR1 is SNHLY and CDR2 is FYNNEI. The junction had 15 bases not matched to a gene; V was cut back by 11 bases and J by 4 bases.

The chain employs TRBV3-1 (or the pseudogene TRBV3-2) and TRBJ2-3, with TRBD2 identical over 7 bases. Trimming at V came to 5 bases and at J to 4 bases, leaving 9 bases not matched to a gene. The CDR3 totals 15 residues. Germline V CDR1 and CDR2: LGHDT, YNNKEL (reference sequence). CDR3 sequence (DNA): TGTGCCAGCAGCGACACGGGCGGGAGATCAGATACGCAGTATTTT. This codes for CASSDTGGRSDTQYF.

The rearrangement links TRBV29-1 to TRBJ2-3; 7 bases are a match to TRBD2. Germline CDR1 and CDR2: SQVTM and ANQGSEA. V lost 4 bases, J lost 2 bases, and 9 bases stayed unmatched. The CDR3 is made up of 15 amino acids. CDR3 region: CSVALASAFTDTQYF. The CDR3 nucleotides are TGCAGCGTTGCACTAGCGAGCGCCTTCACAGATACGCAGTATTTT.

The gene calls are TRBV3-1 (or the pseudogene TRBV3-2) and TRBJ2-3; D is possibly TRBD2 (7 bases). Trimming pared 4 bases from V and 5 bases from J, leaving 10 bases between. The germline gives CDR1 LGHDT, CDR2 YNNKEL (reference sequence). The CDR3 loop spans 13 amino acids. CDR3 in DNA: TGTGCCAGCAGCCTGAGGGGGGGAGATACGCAGTATTTT. Protein: CASSLRGGDTQYF.

This clone was seen a few times. This chain's CDR3 is CASSQQGLNGELFF. The CDR3 DNA reads TGTGCCAGCAGCCAACAGGGTCTGAACGGGGAGCTGTTTTTT. The chain uses TRBV11-3 and TRBJ2-2; TRBD1 is a possible D gene (6 bases). With 5 bases removed from V and 7 bases from J, the gap between germline ends came to 14 bases. The CDR3 runs 14 residues. CDR1 is SGHNT and CDR2 is YENEEA in the germline V gene.

The chain employs TRBV2 and TRBJ2-4; 7 bases align to TRBD1. The ends lost 4 bases at V and 9 bases at J; junction bases unmatched: 6. CDR1 and CDR2 from the germline V gene are SNHLY and FYNNEI. The CDR3 is 13 amino acids. The CDR3 sequence is CASSGQGISIQYF. In nucleotides, the CDR3 is TGTGCCAGCAGTGGACAGGGTATAAGCATTCAGTACTTC.

This rearrangement joins TRBV6-4 to TRBJ2-3, with TRBD2 as a possible D gene (6 bases). Germline V CDR1 and CDR2: MRHNA, SNTAGT. The V end lost 4 bases, the J end lost 8 bases, and 13 bases lay between the germline ends. This CDR3 is built from 13 residues. This CDR3 reads CASSGGAAGTQYF. As DNA, the CDR3 is TGTGCCAGCAGTGGCGGGGCAGCGGGTACGCAGTATTTT.

The chain has TRBV9 and TRBJ2-5; 7 nucleotides line up with TRBD1. The germline gives CDR1 SGDLS, CDR2 YYNGEE. The CDR3 is 15 amino acids. With 3 bases clipped from V and 4 bases from J, the junction kept 9 bases outside the gene matches. CDR3 loop: CASSATGESRETQYF. DNA for the CDR3: TGTGCCAGCAGCGCCACAGGGGAAAGTAGAGAGACCCAGTACTTC.